Sequencing of this TCR beta chain was carried out in a study of tumor and adjacent non-tumor tissue in lung cancer. About the research overall: Samples averaged around 4.2 million productive TCRbeta reads each. Study outcomes and limitations: Normal lung showed higher cumulative top 100 clone frequency than tumor.

RNA was extracted from bulk tissue without any cell sorting. A modified ARM-PCR protocol with three rounds of nested PCR amplified TCRbeta. TCRdb re-derived calls from the multiplex PCR reads in MiXCR, one entry per CDR3 protein. The sample lists around 66,000 distinct CDR3 sequences, 60% to 75% occurring once. Concerning this clonotype: The target antigen is unknown. It is likely a read error, because the conserved phenylalanine at the end of the CDR3 is missing.

The CDR3 has 15 amino acids. V dropped 6 bases and J dropped 7; count of bases not matched to a gene: 10. Germline CDR1 and CDR2: DFQATT and SNEGSKA (reference sequence). The chain employs TRBV20-1 and TRBJ2-2; 11 bases agree with TRBD2. This clonotype originated in a man in his 60s with non-small cell lung cancer. Sequenced sample: lung tumor tissue. CDR3 sequence reads: CSAQLAGDPFGELFS. CDR3 coding DNA: TGCAGTGCCCAACTAGCGGGAGACCCATTCGGGGAGCTGTTTTCT.